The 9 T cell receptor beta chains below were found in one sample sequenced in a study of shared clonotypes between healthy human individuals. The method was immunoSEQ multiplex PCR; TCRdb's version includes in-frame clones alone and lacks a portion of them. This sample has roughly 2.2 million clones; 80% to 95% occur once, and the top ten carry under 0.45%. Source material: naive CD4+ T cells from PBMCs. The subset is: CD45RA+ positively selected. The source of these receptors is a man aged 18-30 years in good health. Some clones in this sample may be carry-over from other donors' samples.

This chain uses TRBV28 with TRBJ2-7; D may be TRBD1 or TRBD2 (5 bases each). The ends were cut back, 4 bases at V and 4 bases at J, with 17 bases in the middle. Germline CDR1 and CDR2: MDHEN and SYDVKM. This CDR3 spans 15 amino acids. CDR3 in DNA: TGTGCCAGCAGTTCCCCTGGGACGGATCCTTACGAGCAGTACTTC. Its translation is CASSSPGTDPYEQYF.

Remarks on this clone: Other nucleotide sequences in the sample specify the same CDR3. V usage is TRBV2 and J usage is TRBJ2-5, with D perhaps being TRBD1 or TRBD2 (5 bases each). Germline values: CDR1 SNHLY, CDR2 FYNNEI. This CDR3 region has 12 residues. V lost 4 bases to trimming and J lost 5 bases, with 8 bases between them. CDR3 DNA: TGTGCCAGCAGTGCAGGGACGGAGACCCAGTACTTC. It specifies CASSAGTETQYF.

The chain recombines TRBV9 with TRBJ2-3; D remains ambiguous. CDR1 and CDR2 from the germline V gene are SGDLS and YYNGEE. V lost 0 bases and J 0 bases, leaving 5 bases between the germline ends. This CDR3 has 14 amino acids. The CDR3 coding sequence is TGTGCCAGCAGCGTAGTCCTTAGCACAGATACGCAGTATTTT. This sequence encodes CASSVVLSTDTQYF.

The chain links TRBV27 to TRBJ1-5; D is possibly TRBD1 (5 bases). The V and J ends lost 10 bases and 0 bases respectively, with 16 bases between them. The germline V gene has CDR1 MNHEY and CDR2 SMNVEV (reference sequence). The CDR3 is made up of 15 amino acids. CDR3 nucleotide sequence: TGTGCCACCAGACAGTTCATATTTAGCAATCAGCCCCAGCATTTT. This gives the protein CATRQFIFSNQPQHF.

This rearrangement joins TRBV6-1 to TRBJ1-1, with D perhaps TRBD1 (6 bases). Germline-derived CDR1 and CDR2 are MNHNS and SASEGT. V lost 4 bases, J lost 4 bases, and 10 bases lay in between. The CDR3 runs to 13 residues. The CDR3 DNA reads TGTGCCAGCAGTGCCACAGGGACCACTGAAGCTTTCTTT. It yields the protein CASSATGTTEAFF.

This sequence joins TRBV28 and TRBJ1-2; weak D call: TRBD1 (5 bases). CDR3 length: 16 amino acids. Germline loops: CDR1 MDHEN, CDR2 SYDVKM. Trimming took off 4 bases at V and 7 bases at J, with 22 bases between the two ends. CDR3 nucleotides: TGTGCCAGCAGTTCTGACATCAGGGTCCCCACAGGTGGCTACACCTTC. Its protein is CASSSDIRVPTGGYTF.

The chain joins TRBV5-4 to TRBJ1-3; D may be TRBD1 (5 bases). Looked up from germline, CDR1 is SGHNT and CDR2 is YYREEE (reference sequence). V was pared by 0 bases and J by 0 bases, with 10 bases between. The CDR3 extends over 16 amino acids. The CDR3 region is CASSLGGAGSGNTIYF. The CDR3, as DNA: TGTGCCAGCAGCTTGGGCGGGGCGGGCTCTGGAAACACCATATATTTT.

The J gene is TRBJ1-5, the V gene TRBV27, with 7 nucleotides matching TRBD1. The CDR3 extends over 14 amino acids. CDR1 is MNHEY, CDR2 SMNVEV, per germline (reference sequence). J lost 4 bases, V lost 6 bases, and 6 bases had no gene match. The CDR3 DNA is TGTGCCAGCAGCCGTTTCAGGGGGAATCAGCCCCAGCATTTT. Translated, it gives CASSRFRGNQPQHF.

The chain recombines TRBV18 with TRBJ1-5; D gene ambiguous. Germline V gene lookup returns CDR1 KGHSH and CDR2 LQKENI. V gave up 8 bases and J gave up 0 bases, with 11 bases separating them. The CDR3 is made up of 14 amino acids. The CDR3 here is CASTIGDSNQPQHF. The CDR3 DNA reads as TGTGCCAGCACGATTGGGGATAGCAATCAGCCCCAGCATTTT.